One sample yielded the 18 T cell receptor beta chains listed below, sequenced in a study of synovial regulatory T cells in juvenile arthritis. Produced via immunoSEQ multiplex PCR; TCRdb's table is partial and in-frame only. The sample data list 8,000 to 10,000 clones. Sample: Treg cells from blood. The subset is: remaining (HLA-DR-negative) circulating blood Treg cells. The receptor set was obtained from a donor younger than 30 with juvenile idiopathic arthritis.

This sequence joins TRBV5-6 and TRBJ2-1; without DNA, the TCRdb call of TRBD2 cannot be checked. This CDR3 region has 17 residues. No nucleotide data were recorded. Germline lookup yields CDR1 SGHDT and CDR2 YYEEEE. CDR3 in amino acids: CASSFPLTTGLAGEQFF.

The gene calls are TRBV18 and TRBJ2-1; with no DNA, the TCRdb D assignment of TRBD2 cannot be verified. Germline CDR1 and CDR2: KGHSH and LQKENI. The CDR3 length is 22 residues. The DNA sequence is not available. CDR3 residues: CASSPREAPGLAGRGSYNEQFF.

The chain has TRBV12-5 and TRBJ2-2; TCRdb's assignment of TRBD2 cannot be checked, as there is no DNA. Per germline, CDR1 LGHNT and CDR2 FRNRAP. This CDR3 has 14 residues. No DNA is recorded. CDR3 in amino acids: CASGLRGEGGELFF.

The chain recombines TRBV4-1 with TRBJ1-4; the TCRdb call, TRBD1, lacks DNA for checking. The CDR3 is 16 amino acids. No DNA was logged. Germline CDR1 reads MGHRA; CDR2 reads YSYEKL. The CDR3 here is CASSQVSAGPEEKLFF.

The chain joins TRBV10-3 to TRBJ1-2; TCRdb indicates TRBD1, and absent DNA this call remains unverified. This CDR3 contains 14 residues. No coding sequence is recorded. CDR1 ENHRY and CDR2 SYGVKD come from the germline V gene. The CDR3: CAISDIGQGYGYTF.

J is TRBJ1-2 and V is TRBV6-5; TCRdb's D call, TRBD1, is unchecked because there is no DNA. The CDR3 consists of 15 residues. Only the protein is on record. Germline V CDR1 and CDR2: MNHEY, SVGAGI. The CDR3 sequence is CASSYLGQVGYGYTF.

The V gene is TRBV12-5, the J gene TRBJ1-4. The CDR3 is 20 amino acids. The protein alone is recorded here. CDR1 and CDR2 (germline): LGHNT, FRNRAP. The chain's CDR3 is CASGLALPVVGRFPNEKLFF.

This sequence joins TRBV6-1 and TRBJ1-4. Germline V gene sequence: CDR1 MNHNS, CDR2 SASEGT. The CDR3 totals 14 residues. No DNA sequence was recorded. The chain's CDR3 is CASSADWPNEKLFF.

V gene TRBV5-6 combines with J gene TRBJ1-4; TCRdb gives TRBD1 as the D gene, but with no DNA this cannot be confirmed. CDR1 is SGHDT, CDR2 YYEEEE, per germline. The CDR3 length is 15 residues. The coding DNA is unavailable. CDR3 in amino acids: CASSVGGLTAEKLFF.

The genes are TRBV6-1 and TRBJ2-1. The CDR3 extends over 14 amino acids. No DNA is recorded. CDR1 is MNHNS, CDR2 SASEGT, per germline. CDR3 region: CASSEAPAPDEQFF.

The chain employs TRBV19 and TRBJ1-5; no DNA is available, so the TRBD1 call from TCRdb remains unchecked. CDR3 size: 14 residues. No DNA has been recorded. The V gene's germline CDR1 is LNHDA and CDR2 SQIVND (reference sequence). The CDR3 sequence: CASSLWTGNQPQHF.

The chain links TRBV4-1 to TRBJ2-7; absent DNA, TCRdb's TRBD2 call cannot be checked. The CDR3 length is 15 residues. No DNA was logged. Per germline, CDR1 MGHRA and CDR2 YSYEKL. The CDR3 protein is CASSQELLAGREQYF.

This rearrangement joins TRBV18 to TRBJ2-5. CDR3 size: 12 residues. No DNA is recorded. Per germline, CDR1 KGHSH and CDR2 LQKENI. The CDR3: CASSPGMGEQYF.

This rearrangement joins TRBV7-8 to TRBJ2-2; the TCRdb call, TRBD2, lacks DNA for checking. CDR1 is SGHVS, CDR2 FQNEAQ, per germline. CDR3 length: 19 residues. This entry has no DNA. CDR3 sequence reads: CASSLGGLAGIINTGELFF.

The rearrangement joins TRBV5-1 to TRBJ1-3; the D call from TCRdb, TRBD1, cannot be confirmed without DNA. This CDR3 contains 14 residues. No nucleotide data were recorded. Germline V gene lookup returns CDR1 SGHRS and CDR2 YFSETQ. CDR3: CASSLASSGNTIYF. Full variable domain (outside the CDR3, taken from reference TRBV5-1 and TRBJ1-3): KAGVTQTPRYLIKTRGQQVTLSCSPISGHRSVSWYQQTPGQGLQFLFEYFSETQRNKGNFPGRFSGRQFSNSRSEMNVSTLELGDSALYLCASSLASSGNTIYFGEGSWLTVV.

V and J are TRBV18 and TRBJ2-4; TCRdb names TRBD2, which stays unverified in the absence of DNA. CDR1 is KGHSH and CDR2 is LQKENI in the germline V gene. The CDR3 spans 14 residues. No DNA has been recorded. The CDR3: CASLSSHGSPIQYF. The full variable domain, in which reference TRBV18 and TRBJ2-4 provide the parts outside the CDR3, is NAGVMQNPRHLVRRRGQEARLRCSPMKGHSHVYWYRQLPEEGLKFMVYLQKENIIDESGMPKERFSAEFPKEGPSILRIQQVVRGDSAAYFCASLSSHGSPIQYFGAGTRLSVL.

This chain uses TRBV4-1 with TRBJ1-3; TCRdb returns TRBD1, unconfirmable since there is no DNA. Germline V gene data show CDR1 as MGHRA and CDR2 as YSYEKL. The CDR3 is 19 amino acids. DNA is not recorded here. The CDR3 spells CASSQATGTGHILRNTIYF.

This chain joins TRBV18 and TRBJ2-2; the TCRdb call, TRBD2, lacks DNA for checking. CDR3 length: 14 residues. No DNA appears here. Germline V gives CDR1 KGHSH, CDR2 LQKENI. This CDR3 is CASSPDYQTGELFF. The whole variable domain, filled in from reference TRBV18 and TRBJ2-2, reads NAGVMQNPRHLVRRRGQEARLRCSPMKGHSHVYWYRQLPEEGLKFMVYLQKENIIDESGMPKERFSAEFPKEGPSILRIQQVVRGDSAAYFCASSPDYQTGELFFGEGSRLTVL.